The 28 T cell receptor beta chains below come from one sample, sequenced in a study of cytomegalovirus exposure and HLA in healthy donors (TCRdb year 2017). The library was obtained by the immunoSEQ multiplex PCR assay. For the multiplex PCR, a mixture combining 60 forward primers for TCR Vbeta segments and 13 reverse primers for TCR Jbeta segments was used. What TCRdb holds here is the immuneACCESS table cut down to in-frame rearrangements. Part of the clones is not present; checked against another copy, under half of the missing clones reflect an unresolved V gene, and the others are unexplained. A total of fewer than 250,000 clones appear in this sample, just over 75% of them only once. In total, the top ten clones hold around 0.63% of the sample. Sequenced input: PBMCs. All receptors derive from a man in his late teens or twenties in good health and CMV-seronegative.

The table lists this clone with a count of one. The rearrangement joins TRBV2 to TRBJ1-6, with D maybe TRBD1 (6 bases). Trimming removed 5 bases at V and 7 bases at J, with 18 bases between. The CDR3 loop spans 16 amino acids. Germline lookup yields CDR1 SNHLY and CDR2 FYNNEI. CDR3 residues: CASSSQDGDINSPLHF. In DNA, the CDR3 is TGTGCCAGCAGTTCCCAGGACGGGGACATAAATTCACCCCTCCACTTT.

The genes are TRBV6-1 and TRBJ2-1, with D perhaps matching TRBD2 (6 bases). V gave up 4 bases and J gave up 7 bases, with 17 bases separating them. The CDR3 extends over 15 amino acids. In germline, CDR1 is MNHNS, CDR2 SASEGT. The CDR3 DNA reads TGTGCCAGCAGTGGGACGCTAGGAGGGGCGAATGAGCAGTTCTTC. The encoded protein is CASSGTLGGANEQFF.

The sample holds one count of this clone. The junction does not match germline at one end; this may be a read error. This sequence joins TRBV7-7 and TRBJ2-3; 8 bases map to TRBD2. The CDR3 loop spans 14 amino acids. CDR1 is SSHAT and CDR2 is FNYEAQ in the germline V gene (reference sequence). CDR3 loop: CASSQLAAGDTQYF. The CDR3 DNA is TGTGCTAGCAGCCAACTAGCGGCGGGAGATACGCAGTATTTT.

The rearrangement links TRBV7-2 to TRBJ1-2; D is ambiguous. CDR1 and CDR2 (germline): SGHTA, FQGNSA. The CDR3 totals 15 residues. V was trimmed by 3 bases and J by 0 bases, leaving 11 bases between them. In DNA form, the CDR3 reads TGTGCCAGCAGCTTCGAGGGCATAGCTAACTATGGCTACACCTTC. It is translated as CASSFEGIANYGYTF.

The chain links TRBV30 to TRBJ2-7, with 10 bases matching TRBD2. Losses at the gene ends were 1 base for V and 3 bases for J; bases not matched to a gene: 3. Germline CDR1 and CDR2: GTSNPN and SVGIG (reference sequence). This CDR3 region has 14 residues. CDR3 nucleotides: TGTGCCTGGAGTGGGACTAGCGGTGGCTACGAGCAGTACTTC. This translates into CAWSGTSGGYEQYF.

In this sample, this clone turned up once. The genes are TRBV6-6 and TRBJ2-5; D may be TRBD1 (6 bases). Matching the DNA end better, TRBJ2-7 makes the J call doubtful. Looked up from germline, CDR1 is MNHNY and CDR2 is SVGAGI (reference sequence). The CDR3 has 15 amino acids. The CDR3 nucleotides are TGTGCCAGCAGTCCCTCTAGGGGGAGCTCCTACGAGCAGTACTTC. Amino acids: CASSPSRGSSYEQYF.

The rearrangement links TRBV19 to TRBJ2-1, with TRBD2 matching over 14 bases. Germline V gene data show CDR1 as LNHDA and CDR2 as SQIVND (reference sequence). The J segment lost 10 bases and the V segment lost 3 bases, leaving 8 bases of the junction unmatched. The CDR3 extends over 16 amino acids. CDR3 bases: TGTGCCAGTAGTATCGGCCGACTAGCGGGAGGGCCAGAGCAGTTCTTC. It yields the protein CASSIGRLAGGPEQFF.

The gene calls are TRBV15 and TRBJ2-3, with 12 bases that match TRBD2. This CDR3 contains 16 residues. Germline V gene lookup returns CDR1 LNHNV and CDR2 YYDKDF (reference sequence). V lost 1 base and J lost 5; bases outside the gene matches: 4. CDR3 DNA sequence: TGTGCCACCAGCAGAGGGACTAGCGGGGTACGAGATACGCAGTATTTT. It yields the protein CATSRGTSGVRDTQYF.

The chain combines TRBV2 with TRBJ2-1; TRBD2 aligns across 11 bases. Per germline, CDR1 SNHLY and CDR2 FYNNEI. The CDR3 loop spans 15 amino acids. V lost 7 bases and J lost 3; bases outside the gene matches: 5. This CDR3 reads CASTLAGGGYNEQFF. CDR3 sequence (DNA): TGTGCCAGCACCTTAGCGGGAGGGGGCTACAATGAGCAGTTCTTC.

This clone was recorded a few times. The chain links TRBV9 to TRBJ1-5; a weak D match, TRBD1 (6 bases). The CDR3 is 14 amino acids. The ends were cut back, 4 bases at V and 5 bases at J, with 13 bases in the middle. The germline CDR1 and CDR2 sequences are SGDLS and YYNGEE. This CDR3 reads CASSQTGNHQPQHF. DNA for the CDR3: TGTGCCAGCAGCCAAACAGGGAACCATCAGCCCCAGCATTTT. The full variable domain, rest sourced from reference TRBV9 and TRBJ1-5, is DSGVTQTPKHLITATGQRVTLRCSPRSGDLSVYWYQQSLDQGLQFLIQYYNGEERAKGNILERFSAQQFPDLHSELNLSSLELGDSALYFCASSQTGNHQPQHFGDGTRLSIL.

There are a few counts of this clone. The chain links TRBV16 to TRBJ1-3, with D tentatively TRBD1 (6 bases). The V gene's germline CDR1 is KGHSY and CDR2 FQNENV. Deletions cut 5 bases from V and 0 bases from J, with 14 bases between. This CDR3 has 16 residues. CDR3 sequence (DNA): TGTGCCAGCAGCGACTCAGGGGCCGCCTCTGGAAACACCATATATTTT. Translated, it gives CASSDSGAASGNTIYF.

The CDR3: CASSPRLLAGVLDGELFF. The CDR3 DNA is TGTGCCAGCAGCCCGAGGTTACTAGCGGGAGTTCTTGACGGGGAGCTGTTTTTT. The chain carries TRBV2 and TRBJ2-2, with 11 nucleotides matching TRBD2. The V gene end was trimmed by 6 bases and the J gene end by 7 bases; junction bases not matched to a gene: 16. The CDR3 has 18 residues. Germline V gives CDR1 SNHLY, CDR2 FYNNEI. Full variable domain (outside the CDR3, taken from reference TRBV2 and TRBJ2-2): EPEVTQTPSHQVTQMGQEVILRCVPISNHLYFYWYRQILGQKVEFLVSFYNNEISEKSEIFDDQFSVERPDGSNFTLKIRSTKLEDSAMYFCASSPRLLAGVLDGELFFGEGSRLTVL.

The CDR3 loop reads CASSGAGFSYEQYF. The CDR3 nucleotides are TGTGCCAGCAGTGGAGCGGGGTTCTCCTACGAGCAGTACTTC. The chain joins TRBV27 to TRBJ2-7; 7 bases are shared with TRBD2. Trimming cost V 5 bases and J 0 bases; bases outside gene matches: 4. The CDR3 length is 14 residues. Germline V gene lookup returns CDR1 MNHEY and CDR2 SMNVEV (reference sequence).

This chain links TRBV4-2 with TRBJ2-7; 8 bases are a match to TRBD1. The CDR3 spans 14 residues. Trimming at V came to 2 bases and at J to 4 bases, leaving 4 bases not matched to a gene. The germline gives CDR1 LGHNA, CDR2 YNFKEQ. The DNA of the CDR3 is TGTGCCAGCAGCCAACCTGGGACAGGATACGAGCAGTACTTC. Its translation is CASSQPGTGYEQYF.

The table lists this clone with a few counts. The chain has TRBV30 and TRBJ2-7; D uncertain. V was clipped by 4 bases and J by 0 bases, with 7 bases between them. The germline V gene has CDR1 GTSNPN and CDR2 SVGIG (reference sequence). This CDR3 contains 12 residues. CDR3 bases: TGTGCCTGGACGGAGAGCTCCTACGAGCAGTACTTC. Translating it yields CAWTESSYEQYF. The variable domain in full, completed from reference TRBV30 and TRBJ2-7, reads SQTIHQWPATLVQPVGSPLSLECTVEGTSNPNLYWYRQAAGRGLQLLFYSVGIGQISSEVPQNLSASRPQDRQFILSSKKLLLSDSGFYLCAWTESSYEQYFGPGTRLTVT.

This clone has just a few counts. This rearrangement joins TRBV2 to TRBJ1-2, with D perhaps matching TRBD1 (6 bases). Between the trimmed V and J ends, which lost 2 bases and 0 bases, there was a span of 13 bases. Germline CDR1 is SNHLY and CDR2 is FYNNEI. The CDR3 is 16 amino acids. The CDR3 DNA follows: TGTGCCAGCAGTGAAACGTATCAGGGGACTAACTATGGCTACACCTTC. This codes for CASSETYQGTNYGYTF.

This clone appeared once. This chain uses TRBV10-3 with TRBJ2-7, with no clear D. This CDR3 contains 14 residues. Germline CDR1 and CDR2: ENHRY and SYGVKD. V lost 2 bases and J 5 bases, leaving 13 bases between the germline ends. The CDR3 reads CAISEGTQVHEQYF. DNA of the CDR3: TGTGCCATCAGTGAGGGAACCCAGGTCCACGAGCAGTACTTC.

This chain joins TRBV4-2 and TRBJ2-7, with D hard to call. The CDR3 runs 14 residues. Trimming stripped 0 bases from V and 1 base from J, with 7 bases between. The V gene's germline CDR1 is LGHNA and CDR2 YNFKEQ. CDR3 sequence reads: CASSQDLVSYEQYF. The CDR3, as DNA: TGTGCCAGCAGCCAAGACCTAGTTTCCTACGAGCAGTACTTC.

In its sample, this clone was seen a few times. J is TRBJ1-1 and V is TRBV5-6; TRBD1 is a possible D gene (6 bases). The V gene lost 3 bases and the J gene lost 10 bases, with 19 bases spanning the gap. The CDR3 runs to 14 residues. Germline CDR1 and CDR2: SGHDT and YYEEEE. This chain's CDR3 is CASSSASRGRGAFF. The DNA of the CDR3 is TGTGCCAGCAGCTCCGCTAGCAGGGGCCGGGGAGCTTTCTTT.

This clone was counted between two and nine times. This chain uses TRBV27 with TRBJ1-5; TRBD1 agrees at 9 bases. Per germline, CDR1 MNHEY and CDR2 SMNVEV (reference sequence). This CDR3 has 13 residues. Trimming took 8 bases from V and 3 from J; bases not matched to a gene: 2. CDR3 nucleotide sequence: TGTGCCAGCGGGGACAGGGCCAATCAGCCCCAGCATTTT. Translated: CASGDRANQPQHF.

This clone was recorded only once. The chain couples TRBV7-3 to TRBJ2-1, with 14 nucleotides matching TRBD2. The germline gives CDR1 SGHTA, CDR2 FQGTGA. The length of the CDR3 is 17 residues. V trimming: 4 bases; J trimming: 8 bases; junction bases outside the gene matches: 10. CDR3 nucleotides: TGTGCCAGCAGCTCGCTGACTAGCGGGAGGGCCCAGGATGAGCAGTTCTTC. As protein: CASSSLTSGRAQDEQFF.

V and J are TRBV27 and TRBJ1-2; D call uncertain. V lost 6 bases and J lost 1, with 15 bases in between. Germline CDR1 reads MNHEY; CDR2 reads SMNVEV (reference sequence). The CDR3 consists of 15 residues. CDR3 coding DNA: TGTGCCAGCAGCCCTGAGGGATTTGATAACTATGGCTACACCTTC. Protein product: CASSPEGFDNYGYTF.

The chain recombines TRBV6-1 with TRBJ1-2; maybe TRBD1 (6 bases). V lost 10 bases and J 6 bases, leaving 12 bases between the germline ends. Germline CDR1 is MNHNS and CDR2 is SASEGT. The CDR3 sequence is 11 residues long. The CDR3, as DNA: TGTGCCATCCGGGACATTCATGGCTACACCTTC. Translation gives CAIRDIHGYTF.

Remarks on this clone: The same CDR3 can be traced to other DNA sequences in this sample. V usage is TRBV2 and J usage is TRBJ2-1, with D possibly matching TRBD2 (5 bases). Trimming stripped 5 bases from V and 0 bases from J, with 11 bases between. The CDR3 is made up of 15 amino acids. Germline CDR1 SNHLY, CDR2 FYNNEI. The CDR3 bases are TGTGCCAGCAGTCCGGACTGGAGCTCCTACAATGAGCAGTTCTTC. It yields the protein CASSPDWSSYNEQFF.

The rearrangement joins TRBV2 to TRBJ2-7, with 9 positions matching TRBD1. The CDR3 covers 14 residues. Looked up from germline, CDR1 is SNHLY and CDR2 is FYNNEI. V shed 2 bases and J 4 bases; nucleotides not matched to a gene: 3. In DNA, the CDR3 is TGTGCCAGCAGTGAATGGGGACAGGGTTACGAGCAGTACTTC. This translates into CASSEWGQGYEQYF.

The V gene is TRBV5-1, the J gene TRBJ1-1, with 7 bases identical to TRBD1. CDR3 length equals 15 residues. Unmatched junction bases numbered 6, after V lost 4 bases and J lost 0 bases. CDR1 and CDR2 from the germline V gene are SGHRS and YFSETQ. CDR3 sequence (DNA): TGCGCCAGCAGCGTGGGACAGCCCCTGAACACTGAAGCTTTCTTT. It yields the protein CASSVGQPLNTEAFF.

This sequence joins TRBV9 and TRBJ1-4, with TRBD1 as a possible D gene (5 bases). This CDR3 contains 14 residues. Germline CDR1 SGDLS, CDR2 YYNGEE. The germline V and J ends were trimmed by 3 bases and 5 bases, with 11 bases remaining between them. The CDR3 DNA sequence: TGTGCCAGCAGCGGGGGGGACGGGAATGAAAAACTGTTTTTT. It yields the protein CASSGGDGNEKLFF.

In this sample, this clone turned up a few times. This rearrangement joins TRBV13 to TRBJ1-3; 8 nucleotides line up with TRBD1. The length of the CDR3 is 15 residues. V shed 5 bases and J 4 bases; nucleotides not matched to a gene: 7. Germline V gives CDR1 PRHDT, CDR2 FYEKMQ (reference sequence). The DNA of the CDR3 is TGTGCCAGCAGCCCAGGGGGCTTTCGGGGAAACACCATATATTTT. This translates into CASSPGGFRGNTIYF.